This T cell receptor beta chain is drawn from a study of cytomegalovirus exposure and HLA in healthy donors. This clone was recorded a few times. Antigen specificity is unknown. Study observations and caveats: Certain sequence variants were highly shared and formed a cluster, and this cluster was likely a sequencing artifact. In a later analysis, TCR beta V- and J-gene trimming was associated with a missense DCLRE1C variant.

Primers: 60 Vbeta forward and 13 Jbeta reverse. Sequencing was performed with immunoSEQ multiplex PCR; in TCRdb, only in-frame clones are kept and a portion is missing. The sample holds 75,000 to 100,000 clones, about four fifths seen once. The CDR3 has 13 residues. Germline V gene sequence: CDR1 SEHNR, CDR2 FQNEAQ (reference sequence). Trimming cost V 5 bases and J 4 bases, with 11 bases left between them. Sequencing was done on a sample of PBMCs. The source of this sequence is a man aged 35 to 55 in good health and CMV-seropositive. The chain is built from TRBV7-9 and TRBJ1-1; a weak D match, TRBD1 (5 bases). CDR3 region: CASSEDSFTEAFF. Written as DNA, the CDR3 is TGTGCCAGCAGCGAAGACAGCTTCACTGAAGCTTTCTTT.